This TCR beta chain was documented in a study of vaccination and CD4 T cells after COVID-19. This clonotype was observed a few times. What it binds is unknown. Treatment here: roughly 10-day PBMC culture with coronavirus spike peptide pools or control peptides (ViraFEST assay). The Oncomine TCR Beta short-read assay sequenced DNA from cultured CD4+ T cells. TCRdb independently ran MiXCR on the PCR reads; one entry per CDR3 protein. The sample includes around 20,000 distinct CDR3 sequences, roughly 41% of them seen just once. Sequenced here: CD4+ T cells from blood, cultured in vitro, sampled after SARS-CoV-2 vaccination. This clonotype originated in a human donor who had recovered from COVID-19.

The CDR3 bases are TGTGCCAGCAGCTCCTGGACAGGAGGGTACCCTGAAGCTTTCTTT. It yields the protein CASSSWTGGYPEAFF. This sequence joins TRBV7-9 and TRBJ1-1; 7 nucleotides match TRBD1. Looked up from germline, CDR1 is SEHNR and CDR2 is FQNEAQ (reference sequence). V gave up 4 bases and J gave up 6 bases; unmatched junction bases: 11. The CDR3 runs 15 residues.